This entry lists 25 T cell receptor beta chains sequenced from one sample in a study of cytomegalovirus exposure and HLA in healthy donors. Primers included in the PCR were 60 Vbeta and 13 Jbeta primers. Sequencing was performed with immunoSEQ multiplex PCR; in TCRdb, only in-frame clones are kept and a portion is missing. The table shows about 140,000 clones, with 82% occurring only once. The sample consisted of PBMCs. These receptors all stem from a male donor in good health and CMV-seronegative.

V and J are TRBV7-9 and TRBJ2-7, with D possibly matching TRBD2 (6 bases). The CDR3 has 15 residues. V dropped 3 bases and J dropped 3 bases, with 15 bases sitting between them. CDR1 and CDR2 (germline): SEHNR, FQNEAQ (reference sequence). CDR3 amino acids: CASSLGGSANYEQYF. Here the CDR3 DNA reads TGTGCCAGCAGCTTGGGGGGTAGTGCAAACTACGAGCAGTACTTC. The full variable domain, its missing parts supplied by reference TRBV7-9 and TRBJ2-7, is DTGVSQNPRHKITKRGQNVTFRCDPISEHNRLYWYRQTLGQGPEFLTYFQNEAQLEKSRLLSDRFSAERPKGSFSTLEIQRTEQGDSAMYLCASSLGGSANYEQYFGPGTRLTVT.

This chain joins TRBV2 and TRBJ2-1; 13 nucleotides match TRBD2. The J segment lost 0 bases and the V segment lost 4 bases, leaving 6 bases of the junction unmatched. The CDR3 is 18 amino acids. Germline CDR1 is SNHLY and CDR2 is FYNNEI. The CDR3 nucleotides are TGTGCCAGCAGTGGGGGACTAGCGGGGACGAGCTCCTACAATGAGCAGTTCTTC. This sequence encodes CASSGGLAGTSSYNEQFF.

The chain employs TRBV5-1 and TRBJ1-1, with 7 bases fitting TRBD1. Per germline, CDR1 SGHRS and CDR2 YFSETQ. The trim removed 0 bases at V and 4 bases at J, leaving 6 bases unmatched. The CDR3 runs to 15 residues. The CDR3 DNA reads TGCGCCAGCAGCTTGGCCCCAGGGGGGAGCACTGAAGCTTTCTTT. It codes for CASSLAPGGSTEAFF.

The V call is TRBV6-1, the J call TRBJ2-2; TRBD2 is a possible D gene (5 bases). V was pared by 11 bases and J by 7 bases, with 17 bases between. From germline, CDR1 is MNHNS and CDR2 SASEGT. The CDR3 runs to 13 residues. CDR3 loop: CAHRADGGGELFF. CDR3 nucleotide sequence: TGTGCCCATCGGGCAGACGGAGGCGGGGAGCTGTTTTTT.

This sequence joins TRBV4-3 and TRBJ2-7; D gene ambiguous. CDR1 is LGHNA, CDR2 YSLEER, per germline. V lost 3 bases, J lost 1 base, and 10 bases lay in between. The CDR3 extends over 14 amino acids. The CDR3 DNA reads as TGCGCCAGCAGCCACGGAGCTGGGTCCTACGAGCAGTACTTC. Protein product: CASSHGAGSYEQYF.

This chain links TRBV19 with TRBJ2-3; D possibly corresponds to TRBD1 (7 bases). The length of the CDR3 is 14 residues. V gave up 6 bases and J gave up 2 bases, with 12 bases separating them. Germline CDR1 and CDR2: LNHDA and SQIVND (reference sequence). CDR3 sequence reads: CASRAGQNTDTQYF. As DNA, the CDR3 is TGTGCCAGTAGGGCGGGACAGAACACAGATACGCAGTATTTT.

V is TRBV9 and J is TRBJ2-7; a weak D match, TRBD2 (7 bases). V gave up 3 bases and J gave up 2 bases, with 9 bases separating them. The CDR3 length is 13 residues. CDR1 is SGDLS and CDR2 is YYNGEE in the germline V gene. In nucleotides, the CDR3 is TGTGCCAGCAGCGCCGGGGGGCCCTACGAGCAGTACTTC. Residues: CASSAGGPYEQYF.

The CDR3 spells CASSLVGGNYGYTF. DNA of the CDR3: TGTGCCAGTAGTTTAGTCGGAGGGAACTATGGCTACACCTTC. The chain joins TRBV19 to TRBJ1-2; no firm D call. Looked up from germline, CDR1 is LNHDA and CDR2 is SQIVND (reference sequence). V was cut by 5 bases and J by 2 bases, with 12 bases left in between. This CDR3 is built from 14 residues.

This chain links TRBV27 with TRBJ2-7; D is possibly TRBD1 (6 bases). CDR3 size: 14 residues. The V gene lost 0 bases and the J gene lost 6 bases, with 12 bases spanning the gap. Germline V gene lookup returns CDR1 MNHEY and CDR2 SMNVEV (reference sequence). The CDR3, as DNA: TGTGCCAGCAGTTTATCGGCAGGGGTGCTCGAGCAGTACTTC. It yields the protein CASSLSAGVLEQYF.

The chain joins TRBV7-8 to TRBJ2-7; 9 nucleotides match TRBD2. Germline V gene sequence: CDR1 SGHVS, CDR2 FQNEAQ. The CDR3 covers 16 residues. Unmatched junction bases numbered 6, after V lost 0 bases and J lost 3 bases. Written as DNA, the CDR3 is TGTGCCAGCAGCTTAGCGCAATGGCGGGAGGGCTACGAGCAGTACTTC. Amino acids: CASSLAQWREGYEQYF.

The CDR3 DNA is TGTGCCAGCAGCCTCCCGCCAGGGTCGGACCACGAGCAGTACTTC. It is translated as CASSLPPGSDHEQYF. The chain joins TRBV28 to TRBJ2-7; maybe TRBD1 (5 bases). CDR1 is MDHEN and CDR2 is SYDVKM in the germline V gene. The CDR3 is made up of 15 amino acids. V was trimmed by 6 bases and J by 5 bases, leaving 20 bases between them.

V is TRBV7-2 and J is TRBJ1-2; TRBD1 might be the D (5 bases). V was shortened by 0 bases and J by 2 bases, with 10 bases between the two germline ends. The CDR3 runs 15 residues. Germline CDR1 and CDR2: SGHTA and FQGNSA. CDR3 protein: CASSLARQTNYGYTF. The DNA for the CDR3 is TGTGCCAGCAGCTTAGCGAGACAGACGAACTATGGCTACACCTTC.

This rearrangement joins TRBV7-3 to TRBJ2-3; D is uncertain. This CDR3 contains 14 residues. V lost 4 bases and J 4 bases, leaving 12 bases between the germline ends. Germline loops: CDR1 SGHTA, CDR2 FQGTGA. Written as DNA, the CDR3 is TGTGCCAGCAGCTCACACCGTATGGCAGATACGCAGTATTTT. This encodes CASSSHRMADTQYF.

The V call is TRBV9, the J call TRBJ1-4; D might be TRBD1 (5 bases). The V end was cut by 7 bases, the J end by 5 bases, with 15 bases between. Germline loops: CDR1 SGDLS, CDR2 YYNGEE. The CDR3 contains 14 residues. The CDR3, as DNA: TGTGCCAGCGGGCTAGATGACAGCAATGAAAAACTGTTTTTT. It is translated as CASGLDDSNEKLFF.

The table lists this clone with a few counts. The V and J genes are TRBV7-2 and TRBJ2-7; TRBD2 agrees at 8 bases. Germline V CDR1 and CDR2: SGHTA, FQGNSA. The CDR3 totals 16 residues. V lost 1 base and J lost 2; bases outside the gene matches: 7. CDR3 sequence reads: CASSLGPSGSAYEQYF. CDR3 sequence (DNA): TGTGCCAGCAGCTTAGGCCCGAGCGGGAGCGCCTACGAGCAGTACTTC.

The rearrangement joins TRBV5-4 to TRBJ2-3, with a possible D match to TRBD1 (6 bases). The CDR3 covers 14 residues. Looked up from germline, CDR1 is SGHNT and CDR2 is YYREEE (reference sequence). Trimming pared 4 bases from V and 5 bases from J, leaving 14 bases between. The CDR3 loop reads CASSPAQGIDTQYF. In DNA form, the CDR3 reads TGTGCCAGCAGCCCCGCTCAGGGGATAGATACGCAGTATTTT.

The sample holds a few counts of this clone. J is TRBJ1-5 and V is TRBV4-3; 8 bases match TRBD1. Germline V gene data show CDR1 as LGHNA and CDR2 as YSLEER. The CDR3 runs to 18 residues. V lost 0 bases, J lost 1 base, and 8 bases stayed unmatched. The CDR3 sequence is CASSQDCQGAISNQPQHF. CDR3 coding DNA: TGCGCCAGCAGCCAAGACTGTCAGGGGGCGATAAGCAATCAGCCCCAGCATTTT.

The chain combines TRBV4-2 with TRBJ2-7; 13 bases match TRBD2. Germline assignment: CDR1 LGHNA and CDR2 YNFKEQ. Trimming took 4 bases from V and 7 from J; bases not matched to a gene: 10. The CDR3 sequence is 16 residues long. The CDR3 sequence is CASSRGLAGDSGEQYF. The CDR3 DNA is TGTGCCAGCAGCCGAGGACTAGCGGGAGATTCCGGGGAGCAGTACTTC.

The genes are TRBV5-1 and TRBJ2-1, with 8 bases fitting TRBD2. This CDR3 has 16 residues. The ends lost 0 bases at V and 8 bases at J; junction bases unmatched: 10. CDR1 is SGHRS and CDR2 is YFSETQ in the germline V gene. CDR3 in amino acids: CASSLGAGTRYDEQFF. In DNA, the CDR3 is TGCGCCAGCAGCTTGGGGGCCGGGACTAGGTACGATGAGCAGTTCTTC.

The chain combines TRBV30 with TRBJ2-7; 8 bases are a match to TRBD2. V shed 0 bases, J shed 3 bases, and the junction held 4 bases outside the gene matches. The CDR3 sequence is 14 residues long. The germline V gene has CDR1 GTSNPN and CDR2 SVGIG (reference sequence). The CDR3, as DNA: TGTGCCTGGAGTGTAATGGCGGGGGGCTACGAGCAGTACTTC. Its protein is CAWSVMAGGYEQYF.

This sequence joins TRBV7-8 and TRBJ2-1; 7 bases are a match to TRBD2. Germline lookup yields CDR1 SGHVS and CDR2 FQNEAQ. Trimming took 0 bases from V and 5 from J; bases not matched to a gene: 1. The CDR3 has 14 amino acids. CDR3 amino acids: CASSLAGLNNEQFF. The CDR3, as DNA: TGTGCCAGCAGCTTAGCGGGACTAAACAATGAGCAGTTCTTC.

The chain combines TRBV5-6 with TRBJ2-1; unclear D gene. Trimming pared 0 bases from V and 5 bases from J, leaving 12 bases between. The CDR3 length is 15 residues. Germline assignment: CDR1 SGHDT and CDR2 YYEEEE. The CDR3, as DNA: TGTGCCAGCAGCTTGGTCTTCCGGAGTCACAATGAGCAGTTCTTC. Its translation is CASSLVFRSHNEQFF.

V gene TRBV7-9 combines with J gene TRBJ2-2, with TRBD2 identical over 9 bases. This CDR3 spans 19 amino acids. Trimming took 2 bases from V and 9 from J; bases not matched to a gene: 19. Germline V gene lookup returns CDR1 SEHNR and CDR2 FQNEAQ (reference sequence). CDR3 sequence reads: CASSLIGLKAGGKIRELFF. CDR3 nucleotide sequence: TGTGCCAGCAGCTTAATTGGGCTGAAAGCGGGAGGAAAGATCCGGGAGCTGTTTTTT.

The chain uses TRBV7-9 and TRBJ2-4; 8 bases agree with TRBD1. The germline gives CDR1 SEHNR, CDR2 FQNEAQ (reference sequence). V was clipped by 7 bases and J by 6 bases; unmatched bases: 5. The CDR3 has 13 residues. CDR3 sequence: CASTPDRVNIQYF. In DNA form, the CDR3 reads TGTGCCAGCACCCCGGACAGGGTAAACATTCAGTACTTC.

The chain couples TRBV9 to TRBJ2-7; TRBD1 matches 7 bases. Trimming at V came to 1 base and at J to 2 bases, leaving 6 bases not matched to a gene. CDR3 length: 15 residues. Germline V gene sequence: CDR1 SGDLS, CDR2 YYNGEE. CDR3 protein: CASSVRDSKTYEQYF. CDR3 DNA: TGTGCCAGCAGCGTACGGGACAGCAAGACCTACGAGCAGTACTTC.